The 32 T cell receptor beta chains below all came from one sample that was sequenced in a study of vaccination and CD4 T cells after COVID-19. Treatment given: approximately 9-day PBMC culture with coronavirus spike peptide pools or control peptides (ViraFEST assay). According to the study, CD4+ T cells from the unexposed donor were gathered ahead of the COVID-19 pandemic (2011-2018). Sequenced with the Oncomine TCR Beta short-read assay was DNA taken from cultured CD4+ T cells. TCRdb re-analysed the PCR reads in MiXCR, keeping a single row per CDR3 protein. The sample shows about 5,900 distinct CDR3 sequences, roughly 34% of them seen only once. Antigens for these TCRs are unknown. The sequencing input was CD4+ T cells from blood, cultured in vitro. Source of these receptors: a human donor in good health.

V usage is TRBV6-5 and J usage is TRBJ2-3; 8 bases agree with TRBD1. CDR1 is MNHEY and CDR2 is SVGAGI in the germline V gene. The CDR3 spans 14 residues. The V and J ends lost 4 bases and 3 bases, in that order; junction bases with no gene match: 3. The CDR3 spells CASSSGGRTDTQYF. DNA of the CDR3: TGTGCCAGCAGTTCAGGGGGCAGGACAGATACGCAGTATTTT.

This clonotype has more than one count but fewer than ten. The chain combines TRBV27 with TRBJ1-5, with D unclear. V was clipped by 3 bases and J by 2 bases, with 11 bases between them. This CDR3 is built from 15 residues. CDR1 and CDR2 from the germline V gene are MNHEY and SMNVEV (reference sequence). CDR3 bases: TGTGCCAGCAGTTTCGATCGGGGAGGCAATCAGCCCCAGCATTTT. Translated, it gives CASSFDRGGNQPQHF.

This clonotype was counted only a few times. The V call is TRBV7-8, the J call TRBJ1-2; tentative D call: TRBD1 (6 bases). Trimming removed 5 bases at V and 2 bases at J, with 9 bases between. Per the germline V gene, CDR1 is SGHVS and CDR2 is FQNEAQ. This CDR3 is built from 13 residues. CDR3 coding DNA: TGTGCCAGCAGCCCGGACAGCAACTATGGCTACACCTTC. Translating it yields CASSPDSNYGYTF.

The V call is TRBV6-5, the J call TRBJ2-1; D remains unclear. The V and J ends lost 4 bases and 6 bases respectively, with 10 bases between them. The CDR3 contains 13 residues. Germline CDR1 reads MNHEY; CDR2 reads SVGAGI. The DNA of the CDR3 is TGTGCCAGCAGTTCTGTCCGGTCCAATGAGCAGTTCTTC. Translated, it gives CASSSVRSNEQFF.

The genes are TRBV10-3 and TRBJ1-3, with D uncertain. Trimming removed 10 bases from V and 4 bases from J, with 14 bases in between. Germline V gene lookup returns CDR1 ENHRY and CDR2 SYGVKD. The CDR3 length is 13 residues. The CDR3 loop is CATEGGSGNTIYF. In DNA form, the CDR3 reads TGTGCCACGGAGGGAGGTTCAGGAAACACCATATATTTT.

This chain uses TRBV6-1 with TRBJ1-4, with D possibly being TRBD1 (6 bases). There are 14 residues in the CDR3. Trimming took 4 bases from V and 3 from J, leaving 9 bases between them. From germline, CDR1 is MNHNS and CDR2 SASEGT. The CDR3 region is CASSGGGPNEKLFF. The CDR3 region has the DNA TGTGCCAGCAGTGGAGGGGGTCCTAATGAAAAACTGTTTTTT.

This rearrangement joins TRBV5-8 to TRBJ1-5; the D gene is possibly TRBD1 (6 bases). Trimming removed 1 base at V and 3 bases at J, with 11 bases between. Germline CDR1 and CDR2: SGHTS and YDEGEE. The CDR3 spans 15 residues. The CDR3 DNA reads TGTGCCAGCAGCTTGTCGGGACAAGTCAATCAGCCCCAGCATTTT. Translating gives CASSLSGQVNQPQHF.

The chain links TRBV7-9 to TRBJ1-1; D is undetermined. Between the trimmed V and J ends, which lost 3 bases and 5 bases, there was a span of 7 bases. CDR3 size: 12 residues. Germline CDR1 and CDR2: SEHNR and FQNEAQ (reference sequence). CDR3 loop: CASSFEGTEAFF. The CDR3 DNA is TGTGCCAGCAGCTTTGAGGGAACTGAAGCTTTCTTT. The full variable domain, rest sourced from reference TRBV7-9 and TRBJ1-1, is DTGVSQNPRHKITKRGQNVTFRCDPISEHNRLYWYRQTLGQGPEFLTYFQNEAQLEKSRLLSDRFSAERPKGSFSTLEIQRTEQGDSAMYLCASSFEGTEAFFGQGTRLTVV.

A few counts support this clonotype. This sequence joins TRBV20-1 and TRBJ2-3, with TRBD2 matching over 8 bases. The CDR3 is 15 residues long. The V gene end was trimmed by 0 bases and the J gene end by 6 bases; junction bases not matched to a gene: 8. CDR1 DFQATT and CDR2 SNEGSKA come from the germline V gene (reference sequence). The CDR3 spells CSAREARGAEDTQYF. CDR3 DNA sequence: TGCAGTGCTAGAGAAGCGCGGGGGGCTGAGGATACGCAGTATTTT.

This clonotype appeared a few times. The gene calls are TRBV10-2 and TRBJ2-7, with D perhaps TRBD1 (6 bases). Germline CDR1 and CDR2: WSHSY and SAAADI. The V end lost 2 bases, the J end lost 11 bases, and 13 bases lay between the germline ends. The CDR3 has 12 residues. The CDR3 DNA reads TGCGCCAGCAGTGAGAGTTGGGACACCGAGTACTTC. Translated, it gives CASSESWDTEYF.

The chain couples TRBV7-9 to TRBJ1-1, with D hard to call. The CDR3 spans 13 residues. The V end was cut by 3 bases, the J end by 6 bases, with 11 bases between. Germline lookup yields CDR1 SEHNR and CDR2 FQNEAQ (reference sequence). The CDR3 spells CASSFADFSEAFF. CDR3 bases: TGTGCCAGCAGCTTCGCAGATTTTTCTGAAGCTTTCTTT.

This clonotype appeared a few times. The CDR3 here is CASSQIETQYF. The CDR3 DNA follows: TGTGCCAGCAGCCAAATAGAGACCCAGTACTTC. The chain has TRBV12-3 or TRBV12-4 and TRBJ2-5, with D hard to call. CDR3 length: 11 residues. The V gene lost 6 bases and the J gene lost 4 bases, with 6 bases spanning the gap.

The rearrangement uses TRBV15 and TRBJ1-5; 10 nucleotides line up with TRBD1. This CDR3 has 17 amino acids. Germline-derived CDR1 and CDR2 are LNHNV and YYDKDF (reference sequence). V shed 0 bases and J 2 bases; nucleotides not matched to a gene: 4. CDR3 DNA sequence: TGTGCCACCAGCAGAGAGGGTGGACAGGGGGGCAATCAGCCCCAGCATTTT. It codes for CATSREGGQGGNQPQHF.

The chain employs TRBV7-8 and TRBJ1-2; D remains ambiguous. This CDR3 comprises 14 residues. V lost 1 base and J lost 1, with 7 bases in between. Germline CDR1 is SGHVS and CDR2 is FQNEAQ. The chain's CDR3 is CASSLGASNYGYTF. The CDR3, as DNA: TGTGCCAGCAGCTTAGGGGCAAGTAACTATGGCTACACCTTC.

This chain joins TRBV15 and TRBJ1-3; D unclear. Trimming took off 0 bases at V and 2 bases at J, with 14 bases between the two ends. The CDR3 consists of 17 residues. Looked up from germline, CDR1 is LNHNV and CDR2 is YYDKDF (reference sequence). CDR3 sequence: CATSRDVGMLAGNTIYF. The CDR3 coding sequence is TGTGCCACCAGCAGAGATGTTGGCATGCTGGCTGGAAACACCATATATTTT.

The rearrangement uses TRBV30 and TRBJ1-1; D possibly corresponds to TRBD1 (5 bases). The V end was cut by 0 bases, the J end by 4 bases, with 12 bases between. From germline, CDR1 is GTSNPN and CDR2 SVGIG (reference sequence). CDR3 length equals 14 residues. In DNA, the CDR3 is TGTGCCTGGAGTGTTTTCCAGGGTGGCACTGAAGCTTTCTTT. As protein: CAWSVFQGGTEAFF.

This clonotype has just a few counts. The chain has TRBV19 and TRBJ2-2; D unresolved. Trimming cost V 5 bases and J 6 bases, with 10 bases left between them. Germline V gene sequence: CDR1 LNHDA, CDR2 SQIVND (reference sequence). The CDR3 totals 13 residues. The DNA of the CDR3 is TGTGCCAGTAGTGCTCCAGGTTCCGGGGAGCTGTTTTTT. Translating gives CASSAPGSGELFF.

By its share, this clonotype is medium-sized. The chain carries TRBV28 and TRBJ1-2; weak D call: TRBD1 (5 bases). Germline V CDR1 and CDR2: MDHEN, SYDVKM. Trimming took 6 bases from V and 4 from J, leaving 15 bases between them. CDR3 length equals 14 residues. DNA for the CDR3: TGTGCCAGCAGCCCACTCGGGACGATCTATGGCTACACCTTC. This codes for CASSPLGTIYGYTF.

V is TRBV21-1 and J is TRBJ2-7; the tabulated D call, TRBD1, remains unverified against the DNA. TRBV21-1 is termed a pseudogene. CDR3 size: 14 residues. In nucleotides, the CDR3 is TGTGCCAGCAGGACCGGGGGGAGCTCCTACGAGCAGTACTTC. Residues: CASRTGGSSYEQYF.

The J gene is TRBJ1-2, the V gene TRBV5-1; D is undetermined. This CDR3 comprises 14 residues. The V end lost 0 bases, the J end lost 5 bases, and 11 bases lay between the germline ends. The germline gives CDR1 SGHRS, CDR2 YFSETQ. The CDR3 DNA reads TGCGCCAGCAGCTTGGCCCCAGGAATTTATGGCTACACCTTC. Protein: CASSLAPGIYGYTF.

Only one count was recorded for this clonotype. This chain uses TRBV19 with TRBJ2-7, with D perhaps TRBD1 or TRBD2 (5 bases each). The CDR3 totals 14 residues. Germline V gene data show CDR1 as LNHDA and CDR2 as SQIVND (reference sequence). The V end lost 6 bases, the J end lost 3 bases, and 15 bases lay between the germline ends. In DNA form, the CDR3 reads TGTGCCAGTAGCCCCGGGACGGCCCACTACGAGCAGTACTTC. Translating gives CASSPGTAHYEQYF.

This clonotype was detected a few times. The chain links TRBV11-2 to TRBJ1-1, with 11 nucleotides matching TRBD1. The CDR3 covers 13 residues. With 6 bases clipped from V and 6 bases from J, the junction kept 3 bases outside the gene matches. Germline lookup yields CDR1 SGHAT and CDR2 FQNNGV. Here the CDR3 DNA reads TGTGCCAGCAGTCGGGACAGGGGGGCTGAAGCTTTCTTT. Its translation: CASSRDRGAEAFF. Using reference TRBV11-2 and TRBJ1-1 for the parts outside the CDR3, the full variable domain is EAGVAQSPRYKIIEKRQSVAFWCNPISGHATLYWYQQILGQGPKLLIQFQNNGVVDDSQLPKDRFSAERLKGVDSTLKIQPAKLEDSAVYLCASSRDRGAEAFFGQGTRLTVV.

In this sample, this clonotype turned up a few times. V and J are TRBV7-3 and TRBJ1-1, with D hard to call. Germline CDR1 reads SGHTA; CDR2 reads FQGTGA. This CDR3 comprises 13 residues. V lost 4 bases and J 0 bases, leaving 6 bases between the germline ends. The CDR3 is CASSSSVNTEAFF. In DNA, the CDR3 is TGTGCCAGCAGCTCGAGCGTGAACACTGAAGCTTTCTTT.

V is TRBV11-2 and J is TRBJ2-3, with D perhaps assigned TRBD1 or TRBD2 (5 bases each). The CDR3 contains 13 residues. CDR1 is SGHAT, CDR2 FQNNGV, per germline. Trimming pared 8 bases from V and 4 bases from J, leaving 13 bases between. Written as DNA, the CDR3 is TGTGCCAGCTCCCGGGGCAGCGCAGATACGCAGTATTTT. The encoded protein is CASSRGSADTQYF.

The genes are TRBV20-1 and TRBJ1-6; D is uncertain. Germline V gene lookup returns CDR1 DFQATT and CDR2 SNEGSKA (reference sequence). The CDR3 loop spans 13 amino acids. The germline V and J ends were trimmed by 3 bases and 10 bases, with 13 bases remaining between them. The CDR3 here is CSARAGYGSPLHF. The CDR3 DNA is TGCAGTGCTAGGGCGGGCTACGGGTCACCCCTCCACTTT.

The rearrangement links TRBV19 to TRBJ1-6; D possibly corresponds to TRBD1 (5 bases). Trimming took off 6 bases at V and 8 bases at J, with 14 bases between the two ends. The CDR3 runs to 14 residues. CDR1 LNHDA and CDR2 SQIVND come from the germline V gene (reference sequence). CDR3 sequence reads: CASRPMTGDSPLHF. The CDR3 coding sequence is TGTGCCAGTAGGCCCATGACGGGGGATTCACCCCTCCACTTT.

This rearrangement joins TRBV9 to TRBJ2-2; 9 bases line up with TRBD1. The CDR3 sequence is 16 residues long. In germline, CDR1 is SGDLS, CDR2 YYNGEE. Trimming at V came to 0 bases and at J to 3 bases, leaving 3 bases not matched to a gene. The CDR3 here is CASSVGGQGHTGELFF. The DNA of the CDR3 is TGTGCCAGCAGCGTAGGGGGACAGGGCCACACCGGGGAGCTGTTTTTT.

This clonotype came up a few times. The CDR3 DNA sequence: TGTGCCAGTAGTATAGATCCTGCTGGACAGAGTAATTCACCCCTCCACTTT. Translation gives CASSIDPAGQSNSPLHF. This rearrangement joins TRBV19 to TRBJ1-6; D might be TRBD1 (6 bases). The CDR3 runs to 17 residues. The ends were cut back, 0 bases at V and 6 bases at J, with 15 bases in the middle. Germline V gene sequence: CDR1 LNHDA, CDR2 SQIVND (reference sequence).

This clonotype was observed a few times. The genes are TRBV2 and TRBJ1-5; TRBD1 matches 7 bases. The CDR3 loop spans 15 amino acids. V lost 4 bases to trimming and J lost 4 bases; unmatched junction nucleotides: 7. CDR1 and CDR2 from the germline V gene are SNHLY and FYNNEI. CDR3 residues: CASSGAAGGNQPQHF. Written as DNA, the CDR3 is TGTGCCAGCAGTGGGGCGGCAGGGGGTAATCAGCCCCAGCATTTT.

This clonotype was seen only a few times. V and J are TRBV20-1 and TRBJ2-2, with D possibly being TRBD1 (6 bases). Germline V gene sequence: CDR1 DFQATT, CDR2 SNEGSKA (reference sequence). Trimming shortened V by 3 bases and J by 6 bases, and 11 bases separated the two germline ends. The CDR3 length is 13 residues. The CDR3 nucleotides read TGCAGTGCTAGGGGCAGGGGACCCGGGGAGCTGTTTTTT. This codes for CSARGRGPGELFF.

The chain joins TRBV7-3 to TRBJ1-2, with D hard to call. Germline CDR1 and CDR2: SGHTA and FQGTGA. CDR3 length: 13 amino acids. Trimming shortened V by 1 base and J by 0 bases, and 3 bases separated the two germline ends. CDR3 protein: CASSLRANYGYTF. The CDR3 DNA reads TGTGCCAGCAGCTTAAGGGCTAACTATGGCTACACCTTC.

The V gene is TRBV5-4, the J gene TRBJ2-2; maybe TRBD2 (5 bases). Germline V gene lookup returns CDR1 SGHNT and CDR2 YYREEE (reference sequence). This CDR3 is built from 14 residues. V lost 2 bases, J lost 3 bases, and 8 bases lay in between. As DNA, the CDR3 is TGTGCCAGCAGCTTCCAGGAGGACACCGGGGAGCTGTTTTTT. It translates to CASSFQEDTGELFF.